The rows below give T cell receptor beta chains drawn from one sample of a study of blood T cell repertoires in COVID-19. Profiled with immunoSEQ multiplex PCR; TCRdb holds only in-frame clones, not every one. The sample lists around 250,000 clones, roughly nine tenths occurring once. The material sequenced was peripheral blood. The receptors were sampled from a woman aged 55-70 years who had recovered from COVID-19. Both conserved end residues are part of each CDR3. The D gene is left open where the match is weak. Not every row has a clone size; where given, it reads once, few, many or a size class.

CDR3aa	CDR3nt	j_gene	abundance	d_gene	v_gene
CATSRGPEETQYF	TGTGCCACCAGCAGGGGCCCAGAAGAGACCCAGTACTTC	TRBJ2-5	.	.	TRBV15
CASSAHSGEPYNEQFF	TGTGCCAGCAGCGCTCACTCGGGGGAACCCTACAATGAGCAGTTCTTC	TRBJ2-1	.	.	TRBV9
CASSLAGGRSSYEQYF	TGCGCCAGCAGCTTGGCGGGGGGTCGGAGCTCCTACGAGCAGTACTTC	TRBJ2-7	.	TRBD2	TRBV5-1
CASSFLAGGPTANYGYTF	TGTGCCAGTAGCTTTTTGGCGGGGGGACCCACTGCTAACTATGGCTACACCTTC	TRBJ1-2	.	.	TRBV19
CASSMVSRAAGELFF	TGTGCCAGTAGTATGGTCTCCAGGGCGGCCGGGGAGCTGTTTTTT	TRBJ2-2	.	.	TRBV19
CASSPVDRGEKLFF	TGTGCCAGCAGCCCCGTCGACAGGGGTGAAAAACTGTTTTTT	TRBJ1-4	.	TRBD1	TRBV11-2
CASSLSPGGYGYTF	TGTGCCAGCAGCTTGTCCCCAGGGGGCTATGGCTACACCTTC	TRBJ1-2	few	TRBD1	TRBV7-2
CASSSPAGGGYTF	TGTGCCAGCAGCTCCCCAGCAGGGGGTGGCTACACCTTC	TRBJ1-2	.	TRBD1	TRBV7-2
CASSQAWGQGYEQYF	TGCGCCAGCAGCCAGGCCTGGGGACAGGGCTACGAGCAGTACTTC	TRBJ2-7	.	TRBD1	TRBV4-3
CAISEGQGAGYTF	TGTGCCATCAGTGAGGGACAGGGGGCCGGCTACACCTTC	TRBJ1-2	.	TRBD1	TRBV10-3
CASSPYRGNQPQHF	TGTGCCAGCAGCCCATACAGGGGTAATCAGCCCCAGCATTTT	TRBJ1-5	.	TRBD1	TRBV7-2
CASSESRFYYGYTF	TGTGCCAGCAGTGAAAGTCGGTTTTACTATGGCTACACCTTC	TRBJ1-2	few	.	TRBV6-1
CSVRGQKGYEQYF	TGCAGCGTAAGGGGACAGAAAGGCTACGAGCAGTACTTC	TRBJ2-7	.	TRBD1	TRBV29-1
CATSDSPGRGTGELFF	TGTGCCACCAGTGATTCCCCAGGGCGCGGCACCGGGGAGCTGTTTTTT	TRBJ2-2	.	.	TRBV24-1
CAISMTSGGYNEQFF	TGTGCCATCAGTATGACTAGCGGGGGGTACAATGAGCAGTTCTTC	TRBJ2-1	.	TRBD2	TRBV10-3
CASSDVGSVEQYF	TGTGCCAGCAGTGATGTCGGGTCGGTCGAGCAGTACTTC	TRBJ2-7	.	.	TRBV2
CASSQDGVESDEQYF	TGTGCCAGCAGCCAAGACGGGGTCGAGAGCGACGAGCAGTACTTC	TRBJ2-7	.	.	TRBV3-1/TRBV3-2
CASGQNRGGDGYTF	TGTGCCAGCGGACAGAACAGGGGTGGTGATGGCTACACCTTC	TRBJ1-2	.	TRBD1	TRBV5-5
CASSLEGLGAGELFF	TGTGCCAGCAGCTTAGAAGGACTAGGCGCCGGAGAGCTGTTTTTT	TRBJ2-2	.	TRBD2	TRBV11-3
CASSSQGARTDTQYF	TGTGCCAGCAGTTCTCAGGGGGCGAGGACAGATACGCAGTATTTT	TRBJ2-3	.	TRBD1	TRBV6-2/TRBV6-3
CASSREAQGAETQYF	TGTGCCAGCAGCCGCGAAGCCCAGGGGGCCGAGACCCAGTACTTC	TRBJ2-5	.	TRBD1	TRBV11-1
CSGAQDTQYF	TGCAGTGGTGCCCAGGATACGCAGTATTTT	TRBJ2-3	.	.	TRBV20-1
CASSPGQERFGETQYF	TGTGCCAGCTCGCCGGGACAGGAGAGGTTCGGGGAGACCCAGTACTTC	TRBJ2-5	.	TRBD1	TRBV28
CASTDLQGEGLFF	TGCGCCAGCACCGATTTACAGGGGGAAGGGCTGTTTTTT	TRBJ2-2	.	TRBD1	TRBV5-1
CASSISHYNEQFF	TGTGCCAGTAGTATATCCCACTACAATGAGCAGTTCTTC	TRBJ2-1	.	.	TRBV19
CASALPGQSSEQYF	TGTGCCAGCGCTCTTCCGGGACAGTCAAGCGAGCAGTACTTC	TRBJ2-7	.	TRBD1	TRBV6-5
CASSIGLTGTYEQYF	TGTGCCAGTAGTATAGGTCTAACAGGGACCTACGAGCAGTACTTC	TRBJ2-7	.	.	TRBV19
CASSQVAETQYF	TGTGCCAGCAGCCAAGTGGCTGAGACCCAGTACTTC	TRBJ2-5	.	.	TRBV3-1/TRBV3-2
CASNQPGVGFGAFF	TGTGCCAGCAACCAACCAGGGGTTGGGTTCGGAGCTTTCTTT	TRBJ1-1	.	.	TRBV6-5
CASTSRIGELFF	TGTGCCAGCACTTCTAGAATCGGGGAGCTGTTTTTT	TRBJ2-2	.	.	TRBV28
CASSRQGAGNTIYF	TGTGCCAGCAGTCGACAGGGAGCTGGAAACACCATATATTTT	TRBJ1-3	.	TRBD1	TRBV2
CASSLSTGTYGYTF	TGTGCCAGCAGCTTGTCAACAGGGACGTATGGCTACACCTTC	TRBJ1-2	once	.	TRBV5-4
CASSLRQVVILSYEQYF	TGTGCCAGCTCACTCCGACAGGTTGTTATTCTCTCCTACGAGCAGTACTTC	TRBJ2-7	few	.	TRBV18
CASSIRGPNYGYTF	TGTGCCAGTAGTATCAGGGGTCCCAACTATGGCTACACCTTC	TRBJ1-2	few	.	TRBV19
CASSFIFRASGGQKSYEQYF	TGTGCCAGCAGTTTCATATTTCGGGCTAGCGGGGGCCAAAAATCCTACGAGCAGTACTTC	TRBJ2-7	.	TRBD2	TRBV28